A selection of T cell receptor beta chains follows, all from one sample in a study of regulatory T cells in long-lasting Graves disease. TCRdb passed the multiplex PCR reads through MiXCR, listing each CDR3 protein once. Of some 400,000 distinct CDR3 sequences in the sample, 15% were seen once. This sample also belongs to another study, concerning T cells in Graves' hyperthyroidism and ophthalmopathy.

The sample in question was peripheral blood mononuclear cells (PBMCs), obtained at new diagnosis, from a patient treated with antithyroid drugs. These receptors came from a woman in her twenties or thirties with Graves disease. Both conserved end residues are part of each CDR3. The order of the fields is D gene, J gene, clone size, V gene, CDR3 DNA, CDR3 protein. D genes are given only for firm matches. Some rows have no size entry. The others give once, few or many, or a class for an expanded clone.

d_gene: TRBD2
j_gene: TRBJ2-2
abundance: .
v_gene: TRBV4-1
CDR3nt: TGCGCCAGCAGCCGAGAAGGACTAGTTCCGACCGGGGAGCTGTTTTTT
CDR3aa: CASSREGLVPTGELFF

d_gene: .
j_gene: TRBJ2-1
abundance: .
v_gene: TRBV6-2/TRBV6-3
CDR3nt: TGTGCCAGCAGTCCCCAGGCCCCGGCATACAATGAGCAGTTCTTC
CDR3aa: CASSPQAPAYNEQFF

d_gene: TRBD1
j_gene: TRBJ1-1
abundance: few
v_gene: TRBV24-1
CDR3nt: TGTGCCACCAGCGACGGACAGGCAGGGGTGAGGACTGAAGCTTTCTTT
CDR3aa: CATSDGQAGVRTEAFF

d_gene: .
j_gene: TRBJ1-6
abundance: .
v_gene: TRBV2
CDR3nt: TGTGCCAGCAGTCGTCCAGGGGCCGTAAATTCACCCCTCCACTTT
CDR3aa: CASSRPGAVNSPLHF

d_gene: .
j_gene: TRBJ2-3
abundance: few
v_gene: TRBV27
CDR3nt: TGTGCCAGCAGTAAGGACAGCCGGCGAGATACGCAGTATTTT
CDR3aa: CASSKDSRRDTQYF

d_gene: TRBD2
j_gene: TRBJ2-1
abundance: many
v_gene: TRBV20-1
CDR3nt: TGCAGTGCTAGTTCCCTAGCGGGGCCCTATAGCTCCTACAATGAGCAGTTCTTC
CDR3aa: CSASSLAGPYSSYNEQFF

d_gene: .
j_gene: TRBJ1-5
abundance: .
v_gene: TRBV11-2
CDR3nt: TGTGCCAGCAGCTCGCGGCCACCGGGCAGGGCTAGCAATCAGCCCCAGCATTTT
CDR3aa: CASSSRPPGRASNQPQHF

d_gene: TRBD2
j_gene: TRBJ2-3
abundance: .
v_gene: TRBV12-3/TRBV12-4
CDR3nt: TGTGCCAGCAGCCAAAGGGGACTAGAGGCGACAGATACGCAGTATTTT
CDR3aa: CASSQRGLEATDTQYF

d_gene: TRBD2
j_gene: TRBJ2-1
abundance: many
v_gene: TRBV11-2
CDR3nt: TGTGCCAGCAGCCCGTACACGGGAGGGCACAATGAGCAGTTCTTC
CDR3aa: CASSPYTGGHNEQFF

d_gene: TRBD1
j_gene: TRBJ1-4
abundance: many
v_gene: TRBV30
CDR3nt: TGTGCCTGGCGACAGGGAGATGAAAAACTGTTTTTT
CDR3aa: CAWRQGDEKLFF

d_gene: .
j_gene: TRBJ1-6
abundance: many
v_gene: TRBV6-2/TRBV6-3
CDR3nt: TGTGCCAGCAGAGGCAGGGAGAGGGATAACTCACCCCTCCACTTT
CDR3aa: CASRGRERDNSPLHF

d_gene: TRBD1
j_gene: TRBJ2-1
abundance: many
v_gene: TRBV5-1
CDR3nt: TGCGCCAGCAGCTTGGGGGGGACAGGGGGCATTAATGAGCAGTTCTTC
CDR3aa: CASSLGGTGGINEQFF

d_gene: .
j_gene: TRBJ1-3
abundance: many
v_gene: TRBV29-1
CDR3nt: TGCAGCGTGGGACTGGGGTTCGCTGGAAACACCATATATTTT
CDR3aa: CSVGLGFAGNTIYF

d_gene: TRBD1
j_gene: TRBJ2-2
abundance: many
v_gene: TRBV11-3
CDR3nt: TGTGCCAGCAGCTTAGGCCAGGGGGACACCGGGGAGCTGTTTTTT
CDR3aa: CASSLGQGDTGELFF

d_gene: TRBD2
j_gene: TRBJ2-7
abundance: many
v_gene: TRBV11-1
CDR3nt: TGTGCCAGCAGCGCAGCGGGAGGATTGGGGAACGAGCAGTACTTC
CDR3aa: CASSAAGGLGNEQYF

d_gene: .
j_gene: TRBJ2-1
abundance: many
v_gene: TRBV7-8
CDR3nt: TGTGCCAGCAGCGAAGTCCAAGGAGTAGGCGCCTACAATGAGCAGTTCTTC
CDR3aa: CASSEVQGVGAYNEQFF

d_gene: TRBD1
j_gene: TRBJ1-1
abundance: few
v_gene: TRBV7-2
CDR3nt: TGTGCCAGCAGACCCGGGACAGGGGCGACTGAAGCTTTCTTT
CDR3aa: CASRPGTGATEAFF

d_gene: .
j_gene: TRBJ2-7
abundance: many
v_gene: TRBV7-9
CDR3nt: TGTGCCAGCGTGGAGGCCCCCCACGAGCAGTACTTC
CDR3aa: CASVEAPHEQYF

d_gene: .
j_gene: TRBJ1-5
abundance: few
v_gene: TRBV5-5
CDR3nt: TGTGCCAGCAGCTTGTTGGGGGTTAAGACCAATCAGCCCCAGCATTTT
CDR3aa: CASSLLGVKTNQPQHF

d_gene: TRBD1
j_gene: TRBJ1-2
abundance: many
v_gene: TRBV4-2
CDR3nt: TGTGCCAGCAGCCAAAAGGACAGGGACAACTCCTATGGCTACACCTTC
CDR3aa: CASSQKDRDNSYGYTF

d_gene: .
j_gene: TRBJ1-3
abundance: few
v_gene: TRBV7-9
CDR3nt: TGTGCCAGCAGCTTATCCCAAAAAGGACTTACGTCCTCTGGAAACACCATATATTTT
CDR3aa: CASSLSQKGLTSSGNTIYF

d_gene: .
j_gene: TRBJ2-6
abundance: many
v_gene: TRBV7-2
CDR3nt: TGCGCCAGCAGCCTCCTGATCTCTGGGGCCAACGTCCTGACTTTC
CDR3aa: CASSLLISGANVLTF

d_gene: TRBD1
j_gene: TRBJ2-3
abundance: .
v_gene: TRBV19
CDR3nt: TGTGCCAGTCGGGGACAGCGCACAGATACGCAGTATTTT
CDR3aa: CASRGQRTDTQYF

d_gene: .
j_gene: TRBJ1-1
abundance: many
v_gene: TRBV28
CDR3nt: TGTGCCAGCAGTTTATTGGTCAACACTTACACTGAAGCTTTCTTT
CDR3aa: CASSLLVNTYTEAFF

d_gene: TRBD2
j_gene: TRBJ2-5
abundance: .
v_gene: TRBV28
CDR3nt: TGTGCCAGCAGCACCGGGACTAGCGGGAGGGCCTGGGGGGAGACCCAGTACTTC
CDR3aa: CASSTGTSGRAWGETQYF

d_gene: TRBD1
j_gene: TRBJ2-7
abundance: .
v_gene: TRBV6-1
CDR3nt: TGTGCCAGCAGACACCACAGGACAGGGGACTCCTACGAGCAGTACTTC
CDR3aa: CASRHHRTGDSYEQYF

d_gene: .
j_gene: TRBJ1-1
abundance: many
v_gene: TRBV11-3
CDR3nt: TGTGCCAGCAGCTTAAGGGCAGGAGTGGGCACTGAAGCTTTCTTT
CDR3aa: CASSLRAGVGTEAFF

d_gene: .
j_gene: TRBJ1-5
abundance: .
v_gene: TRBV24-1
CDR3nt: TGTGCCACCAGCTTAGGAGGCAATCAGCCCCAGCATTTT
CDR3aa: CATSLGGNQPQHF

d_gene: .
j_gene: TRBJ1-3
abundance: .
v_gene: TRBV5-6
CDR3nt: TGTGCCAGCAGCTTGGGTGCGGAGAACACCATATATTTT
CDR3aa: CASSLGAENTIYF

d_gene: .
j_gene: TRBJ1-2
abundance: .
v_gene: TRBV9
CDR3nt: TGTGCCAGCAGCGTAGCTGGGGGGGAGATTCAGGGCTACACCTTC
CDR3aa: CASSVAGGEIQGYTF

d_gene: .
j_gene: TRBJ2-3
abundance: .
v_gene: TRBV20-1
CDR3nt: TGCAGTGCTCCTCGTAGGAGTCTCACAGATACGCAGTATTTT
CDR3aa: CSAPRRSLTDTQYF

d_gene: .
j_gene: TRBJ1-1
abundance: few
v_gene: TRBV19
CDR3nt: TGTGCCAGTAGTATTAGGAGACAGCTGAACACTGAAGCTTTCTTT
CDR3aa: CASSIRRQLNTEAFF

d_gene: .
j_gene: TRBJ2-5
abundance: many
v_gene: TRBV2
CDR3nt: TGTGCCAGCAGTGAGGGAGCGAGCCAAGAGACCCAGTACTTC
CDR3aa: CASSEGASQETQYF

d_gene: TRBD2
j_gene: TRBJ2-5
abundance: many
v_gene: TRBV7-2
CDR3nt: TGTGCCAGCAGTTCGGGGGGTGGTCTGATGGAGACCCAGTACTTC
CDR3aa: CASSSGGGLMETQYF

d_gene: .
j_gene: TRBJ2-1
abundance: .
v_gene: TRBV12-3/TRBV12-4
CDR3nt: TGTGCCAGCCGAGGGGACCGGTACAATGAGCAGTTCTTC
CDR3aa: CASRGDRYNEQFF

d_gene: TRBD1
j_gene: TRBJ2-7
abundance: .
v_gene: TRBV5-1
CDR3nt: TGCGCCAGCAGCTTGGTTCAGGGGGCCCAGTACGAGCAGTACTTC
CDR3aa: CASSLVQGAQYEQYF

d_gene: .
j_gene: TRBJ2-3
abundance: many
v_gene: TRBV28
CDR3nt: TGTGCCAGCAGTCTCCGAGGGGGGGATAATACAGATACGCAGTATTTT
CDR3aa: CASSLRGGDNTDTQYF

d_gene: .
j_gene: TRBJ1-1
abundance: many
v_gene: TRBV7-3
CDR3nt: TGTGCCAGCAGTTTAGGGCACCAGAACACTGAAGCTTTCTTT
CDR3aa: CASSLGHQNTEAFF

d_gene: .
j_gene: TRBJ1-3
abundance: few
v_gene: TRBV6-1
CDR3nt: TGTGCCAGCACCACTTCAACGAACACCATATATTTT
CDR3aa: CASTTSTNTIYF

d_gene: .
j_gene: TRBJ2-2
abundance: many
v_gene: TRBV3-1
CDR3nt: TGTGCCAGCAGGCTGGGGGGCGGGGAGCTGTTTTTT
CDR3aa: CASRLGGGELFF

d_gene: .
j_gene: TRBJ2-1
abundance: .
v_gene: TRBV9
CDR3nt: TGTGCCAGCAGCCCCCGAGGGGACTTACCTTACAATGAGCAGTTCTTC
CDR3aa: CASSPRGDLPYNEQFF

d_gene: .
j_gene: TRBJ2-1
abundance: many
v_gene: TRBV27
CDR3nt: TGTGCCAGCAGTCTCCTATGGGGTCTGAGCTCCTACAATGAGCAGTTCTTC
CDR3aa: CASSLLWGLSSYNEQFF

d_gene: .
j_gene: TRBJ1-1
abundance: many
v_gene: TRBV6-5
CDR3nt: TGTGCCAGCAGTTATCAGGGGATGAACACTGAAGCTTTCTTT
CDR3aa: CASSYQGMNTEAFF

d_gene: .
j_gene: TRBJ1-1
abundance: few
v_gene: TRBV5-1
CDR3nt: TGCGCCAGCAGCTTGATCTTAGACACTGAAGCTTTCTTT
CDR3aa: CASSLILDTEAFF

d_gene: TRBD1
j_gene: TRBJ2-7
abundance: many
v_gene: TRBV6-1
CDR3nt: TGTGCCAGCAGTGAAGCGGACGGGACAGGGGATTATAGGTACTTC
CDR3aa: CASSEADGTGDYRYF

d_gene: TRBD2
j_gene: TRBJ2-2
abundance: few
v_gene: TRBV19
CDR3nt: TGTGCCAGTAGTATGGGGGGGACGAACACCGGGGAGCTGTTTTTT
CDR3aa: CASSMGGTNTGELFF

d_gene: .
j_gene: TRBJ2-5
abundance: .
v_gene: TRBV19
CDR3nt: TGTGCCAGTAGTATGTGGGCAGGGGCCCAAGAGACCCAGTACTTC
CDR3aa: CASSMWAGAQETQYF

d_gene: .
j_gene: TRBJ2-2
abundance: .
v_gene: TRBV25-1
CDR3nt: TGTGCCAGCAGAAAGGGGGACCAAGGTGCCGGGGAGCTGTTTTTT
CDR3aa: CASRKGDQGAGELFF

d_gene: TRBD2
j_gene: TRBJ2-7
abundance: few
v_gene: TRBV20-1
CDR3nt: TGCAGTGCTAGAGCTTTCGCGGGAGCGAACTACGAGCAGTACTTC
CDR3aa: CSARAFAGANYEQYF

d_gene: .
j_gene: TRBJ1-5
abundance: many
v_gene: TRBV7-6
CDR3nt: TGTGCCAGCTTAGAGCCACCGAATAGCAATCAGCCCCAGCATTTT
CDR3aa: CASLEPPNSNQPQHF

d_gene: TRBD1
j_gene: TRBJ2-3
abundance: few
v_gene: TRBV4-2
CDR3nt: TGTGCCAGCAGCCAAGATAGGGGGACAGGGGGCCCGGCAGATACGCAGTATTTT
CDR3aa: CASSQDRGTGGPADTQYF

d_gene: .
j_gene: TRBJ2-5
abundance: many
v_gene: TRBV13
CDR3nt: TGTGCCAGCAGCCTGACTAGGGGCCGAGAGACCCAGTACTTC
CDR3aa: CASSLTRGRETQYF

d_gene: .
j_gene: TRBJ1-1
abundance: many
v_gene: TRBV5-1
CDR3nt: TGCGCCAGCAGTCCCCGAGACGGGTTGAACACTGAAGCTTTCTTT
CDR3aa: CASSPRDGLNTEAFF

d_gene: .
j_gene: TRBJ2-2
abundance: many
v_gene: TRBV28
CDR3nt: TGTGCCTTCCAGGGGCAGACCGGGGAGCTGTTTTTT
CDR3aa: CAFQGQTGELFF

d_gene: TRBD1
j_gene: TRBJ1-4
abundance: .
v_gene: TRBV5-1
CDR3nt: TGCGCCAGCAGCAACGGACAGGGACCAACTAATGAAAAACTGTTTTTT
CDR3aa: CASSNGQGPTNEKLFF

d_gene: .
j_gene: TRBJ1-4
abundance: many
v_gene: TRBV5-1
CDR3nt: TGCGCCAGCAGGGTGAACACGGGCCCTAATGAAAAACTGTTTTTT
CDR3aa: CASRVNTGPNEKLFF